The rows below give T cell receptor beta chains drawn from one sample of a study of blood T cell repertoires in COVID-19. Using immunoSEQ multiplex PCR, the repertoire was profiled, and TCRdb retains in-frame clones only, with some absent. The sample includes 200,000 to 300,000 clones, 70% to 90% of them seen just once. Sequenced material: peripheral blood. The receptors derive from a woman aged 55-69 years with active or convalescent COVID-19. CDR3s include the opening cysteine and the closing phenylalanine or tryptophan. The D gene is left open where the match is weak. Clone size, where shown, is once, few, many, or a class for clones that have expanded.

>TRBJ1-1|TRBD1|once|TRBV5-6
CASSPGTGKMNTEAFF
TGTGCCAGCAGCCCTGGGACAGGTAAGATGAACACTGAAGCTTTCTTT
>TRBJ1-5|TRBD1|-|TRBV6-1
CASSVEGTGLNQPQHF
TGTGCCAGCAGTGTTGAAGGGACAGGCCTCAATCAGCCCCAGCATTTT
>TRBJ2-3|TRBD2|-|TRBV5-4
CASSPGLAGGRSLTDTQYF
TGTGCCAGCAGCCCGGGACTAGCGGGGGGGAGGTCACTCACAGATACGCAGTATTTT
>TRBJ2-2|-|once|TRBV6-5
CASRRTGGTGELFF
TGTGCCAGCCGCAGGACCGGGGGCACCGGGGAGCTGTTTTTT
>TRBJ2-7|-|-|TRBV27
CASIKQYF
TGTGCCAGCATAAAGCAGTACTTC
>TRBJ2-5|TRBD1|-|TRBV19
CASSAQGPVSLQYF
TGTGCCAGTAGTGCACAGGGGCCGGTCTCCTTACAGTACTTC
>TRBJ1-1|-|-|TRBV9
CASSPRTENTEAFF
TGTGCCAGCAGCCCGCGGACAGAGAACACTGAAGCTTTCTTT
>TRBJ2-1|-|-|TRBV6-6
CASSYSRDYNEQFF
TGTGCCAGCAGTTACTCTCGGGACTACAATGAGCAGTTCTTC
>TRBJ2-7|-|-|TRBV3-1/TRBV3-2
CASSQGQLEQYF
TGTGCCAGCAGCCAAGGACAGTTGGAGCAGTACTTC
>TRBJ1-6|TRBD1|-|TRBV7-9
CASSPGQGKPPLHF
TGTGCCAGCAGCCCAGGACAGGGAAAACCACCCCTCCACTTT
>TRBJ1-2|TRBD1|-|TRBV11-2
CASSLAGGGGYTF
TGTGCCAGCAGCTTAGCAGGGGGTGGGGGCTACACCTTC
>TRBJ2-1|-|-|TRBV9
CASSVSFLGRHEQFF
TGTGCCAGCAGCGTAAGCTTCCTCGGTCGTCATGAGCAGTTCTTC
>TRBJ2-3|TRBD1|-|TRBV18
CASSLSRQGADTQYF
TGTGCCAGCTCCCTCAGCAGACAGGGGGCGGATACGCAGTATTTT
>TRBJ2-3|-|-|TRBV19
CASSPTREGGDTQYF
TGTGCCAGTAGTCCAACGAGGGAGGGGGGCGATACGCAGTATTTT
>TRBJ2-5|TRBD2|-|TRBV6-1
CASSEMAGEWETQYF
TGTGCCAGCAGTGAAATGGCGGGGGAGTGGGAGACCCAGTACTTC
>TRBJ2-1|TRBD2|-|TRBV6-6
CASSSPTSVGLAGYNEQFF
TGTGCCAGCAGCTCGCCCACCTCCGTGGGACTAGCGGGGTACAATGAGCAGTTCTTC
>TRBJ2-1|-|-|TRBV3-1/TRBV3-2
CASSQGTVEFF
TGTGCCAGCAGCCAAGGGACTGTGGAGTTCTTC
>TRBJ2-1|TRBD2|-|TRBV9
CASSPRAGGLYNEQFF
TGTGCCAGCAGCCCCAGGGCGGGAGGTCTCTACAATGAGCAGTTCTTC
>TRBJ2-7|TRBD2|-|TRBV5-4
CASSLKRERGNYEQYF
TGTGCCAGCAGCTTGAAGCGGGAGCGGGGAAACTACGAGCAGTACTTC
>TRBJ2-2|TRBD2|-|TRBV15
CATSRESLAGEAGELFF
TGTGCCACCAGCAGAGAGAGTCTAGCGGGAGAGGCCGGGGAGCTGTTTTTT
>TRBJ1-4|TRBD1|-|TRBV5-5
CASGTGTGTGEKLFF
TGTGCCAGCGGGACCGGGACAGGGACAGGTGAAAAACTGTTTTTT
>TRBJ2-1|TRBD1|few|TRBV5-1
CASSHPRGQGASGSYNEQFF
TGCGCCAGCAGCCACCCTCGGGGACAGGGGGCATCGGGCTCCTACAATGAGCAGTTCTTC
>TRBJ2-5|TRBD2|-|TRBV2
CASSALAGAMTQYF
TGTGCCAGCAGTGCCCTAGCGGGGGCTATGACCCAGTACTTC
>TRBJ2-1|-|-|TRBV19
CASSITDGGANEQFF
TGTGCCAGTAGTATCACGGACGGTGGGGCCAATGAGCAGTTCTTC
>TRBJ2-5|-|few|TRBV5-1
CASSLGGRQETQYF
TGCGCCAGCAGCTTGGGGGGGCGGCAAGAGACCCAGTACTTC
>TRBJ2-3|TRBD2|-|TRBV19
CASSKTSGSTDTQYF
TGTGCCAGTAGTAAGACTAGCGGGAGCACAGATACGCAGTATTTT
>TRBJ2-3|-|once|TRBV7-9
CASSLWRRGSDTQYF
TGTGCCAGCAGCTTATGGCGGCGGGGCTCAGATACGCAGTATTTT
>TRBJ1-2|TRBD1|-|TRBV11-1
CASSPGTGANYGYTF
TGTGCCAGCAGCCCCGGGACAGGAGCTAACTATGGCTACACCTTC
>TRBJ1-1|TRBD1|few|TRBV5-6
CASSLGDRAAEAFF
TGTGCCAGCAGCTTAGGGGACAGGGCGGCTGAAGCTTTCTTT
>TRBJ2-3|-|-|TRBV14
CASSQDGGIGSDTQYF
TGTGCCAGCAGCCAAGATGGGGGGATCGGATCAGATACGCAGTATTTT
>TRBJ2-1|-|-|TRBV7-2
CASSLAGGQYNEQFF
TGTGCCAGCAGCTTAGCTGGAGGACAGTACAATGAGCAGTTCTTC
>TRBJ1-5|-|-|TRBV27
CASSFDSGQPQHF
TGTGCCAGCAGTTTCGACAGTGGGCAGCCCCAGCATTTT
>TRBJ1-5|TRBD1|-|TRBV24-1
CATSAAGGDQPQHF
TGTGCCACCAGTGCGGCAGGGGGTGATCAGCCCCAGCATTTT
>TRBJ2-5|TRBD2|-|TRBV28
CASSGNPGLAEETQYF
TGTGCCAGCAGTGGGAACCCGGGACTAGCGGAAGAGACCCAGTACTTC
>TRBJ2-4|TRBD2|-|TRBV2
CASSSGRAKNIQYF
TGTGCCAGCTCTAGCGGGAGAGCCAAAAACATTCAGTACTTC
>TRBJ2-7|TRBD2|-|TRBV2
CASSEGGPSGRARHEYEQYF
TGTGCCAGCAGTGAAGGAGGGCCTAGCGGGAGGGCCCGTCACGAGTACGAGCAGTACTTC
>TRBJ2-3|-|-|TRBV4-1
CASSPYTEDTQYF
TGCGCCAGCAGCCCATACACCGAAGATACGCAGTATTTT
>TRBJ2-2|TRBD2|-|TRBV3-1/TRBV3-2
CASSQVAGGTGELFF
TGTGCCAGCAGCCAAGTTGCGGGGGGCACCGGGGAGCTGTTTTTT
>TRBJ2-1|TRBD1|-|TRBV19
CASSIVPGQGARNEQFF
TGTGCCAGTAGTATAGTCCCCGGACAGGGGGCGCGGAATGAGCAGTTCTTC
>TRBJ2-7|TRBD1|once|TRBV10-3
CAITDDRVGEQYF
TGTGCCATCACCGACGACAGGGTCGGCGAGCAGTACTTC
>TRBJ1-2|-|once|TRBV6-5
CASSRKQGRYGYTF
TGTGCCAGCAGTCGTAAACAGGGAAGGTATGGCTACACCTTC
>TRBJ2-5|TRBD2|-|TRBV11-3
CASSLGLAGGARETQYF
TGTGCCAGCAGCTTAGGTTTGGCGGGAGGAGCACGGGAGACCCAGTACTTC
>TRBJ2-1|-|-|TRBV7-2
CASSARTRGEQFF
TGTGCCAGCAGCGCCCGAACTAGAGGTGAGCAGTTCTTC
>TRBJ1-1|-|-|TRBV11-3
CASSLGPLTEAFF
TGTGCCAGCAGCTTAGGTCCACTCACTGAAGCTTTCTTT
>TRBJ2-5|TRBD2|-|TRBV10-3
CAISSSGGGGEETQYF
TGTGCCATCAGCTCTAGCGGGGGAGGGGGGGAAGAGACCCAGTACTTC
>TRBJ2-3|-|-|TRBV2
CASRLERTDTQYF
TGTGCCAGCAGGCTGGAGCGCACAGATACGCAGTATTTT
>TRBJ1-6|-|-|TRBV28
CASTIGSSYNSPLHF
TGTGCCAGCACCATTGGGAGCTCCTATAATTCACCCCTCCACTTT
>TRBJ2-2|TRBD1|-|TRBV29-1
CSVDGTGVGELFF
TGCAGCGTTGACGGGACAGGGGTCGGGGAGCTGTTTTTT
>TRBJ2-7|-|-|TRBV19
CASSIALSSYEQYF
TGTGCCAGTAGTATTGCACTGAGCTCCTACGAGCAGTACTTC
>TRBJ2-1|-|-|TRBV5-1
CASSFGHGLNNEQFF
TGCGCCAGCAGCTTCGGACACGGCCTAAACAATGAGCAGTTCTTC
>TRBJ2-7|-|-|TRBV3-1/TRBV3-2
CASSQVEGDEQYF
TGTGCCAGCAGCCAAGTTGAGGGGGACGAGCAGTACTTC
>TRBJ2-1|-|-|TRBV15
CATSRGFAVGASSYNEQFF
TGTGCCACCAGCAGAGGGTTCGCAGTTGGCGCTAGCTCCTACAATGAGCAGTTCTTC
>TRBJ2-1|TRBD2|-|TRBV11-3
CASSAQREGNEQFF
TGTGCCAGCAGCGCGCAGCGGGAGGGCAATGAGCAGTTCTTC
>TRBJ1-2|-|-|TRBV11-3
CASSLEGGKNYGYTF
TGTGCCAGCAGCTTAGAGGGGGGAAAGAACTATGGCTACACCTTC
>TRBJ2-7|-|-|TRBV6-5
CASSSLGVSYEQYF
TGTGCCAGCAGTTCTCTCGGGGTCTCCTACGAGCAGTACTTC